The 16 T cell receptor beta chains reported below all come from one sample, sequenced in a study of cytomegalovirus exposure and HLA in healthy donors. Both 60 Vbeta primers and 13 Jbeta primers went into the PCR. Assay used: immunoSEQ multiplex PCR; TCRdb lists only in-frame clones, some missing. The table includes about 150,000 clones, 75% to 85% detected once. Material: PBMCs. These receptors were obtained from a man aged 45-65 years in good health and CMV-seropositive.

Worth noting for this clone: At one end, the junction sequence differs from germline, possibly due to a read error. V is TRBV7-9 and J is TRBJ1-1, with 8 bases lining up with TRBD1. Germline loops: CDR1 SEHNR, CDR2 FQNEAQ (reference sequence). The length of the CDR3 is 14 residues. CDR3 loop: CSSSSIDRGAEAFF. In nucleotides, the CDR3 is TGTTCCAGCAGCTCAATCGACAGGGGCGCTGAAGCTTTCTTT.

The rearrangement links TRBV9 to TRBJ2-5; 14 bases map to TRBD2. The germline gives CDR1 SGDLS, CDR2 YYNGEE. V shed 4 bases and J 5 bases; nucleotides not matched to a gene: 7. This CDR3 region has 16 residues. CDR3 sequence reads: CASSTLGLAGGETQYF. The CDR3 DNA sequence: TGTGCCAGCAGCACCCTCGGACTAGCGGGAGGCGAGACCCAGTACTTC.

This clone was picked up a small number of times. V is TRBV6-1 and J is TRBJ2-3, with 8 bases identical to TRBD2. The CDR3 extends over 18 amino acids. The ends lost 3 bases at V and 0 bases at J; junction bases unmatched: 11. Germline V lookup: CDR1 MNHNS, CDR2 SASEGT. This CDR3 reads CASSESRGGRASTDTQYF. CDR3 in DNA: TGTGCCAGCAGTGAGTCACGGGGGGGCAGAGCGAGCACAGATACGCAGTATTTT.

This clone has only a few counts. V gene TRBV11-2 combines with J gene TRBJ2-7; D is possibly TRBD1 (6 bases). V gave up 3 bases and J gave up 3 bases, with 12 bases separating them. The CDR3 has 14 residues. Germline assignment: CDR1 SGHAT and CDR2 FQNNGV. CDR3 bases: TGTGCCAGCAGCTTTAAACAGGGAGTCTACGAGCAGTACTTC. Amino acid sequence: CASSFKQGVYEQYF.

The V call is TRBV2, the J call TRBJ2-2; 15 bases align to TRBD2. The CDR3 is 17 amino acids. The germline CDR1 and CDR2 sequences are SNHLY and FYNNEI. V trimming: 8 bases; J trimming: 4 bases; junction bases outside the gene matches: 8. CDR3 region: CASEPGLAGGSTGELFF. Here the CDR3 DNA reads TGTGCCAGCGAGCCGGGACTAGCGGGAGGCTCCACCGGGGAGCTGTTTTTT.

The chain carries TRBV30 and TRBJ2-7; 9 nucleotides match TRBD1. Germline V gene lookup returns CDR1 GTSNPN and CDR2 SVGIG (reference sequence). CDR3 length: 13 residues. After removal of 6 bases from V and 0 bases from J, the junction contained 3 bases not matched to a gene. CDR3 protein: CACHRGPSYEQYF. The CDR3 nucleotides read TGTGCCTGCCACAGGGGGCCCTCCTACGAGCAGTACTTC.

The V call is TRBV29-1, the J call TRBJ2-1; the match to TRBD2 covers 8 bases. V trimming: 7 bases; J trimming: 4 bases; junction bases outside the gene matches: 6. Germline V CDR1 and CDR2: SQVTM, ANQGSEA. The CDR3 contains 13 residues. This CDR3 reads CSAGTRDYNEQFF. CDR3 nucleotides: TGCAGCGCCGGGACTAGGGATTACAATGAGCAGTTCTTC.

About this clone: Other DNA sequences within the sample encode an identical CDR3. The rearrangement uses TRBV28 and TRBJ2-7; 8 bases match TRBD1. Germline values: CDR1 MDHEN, CDR2 SYDVKM. Trimming took 2 bases from V and 0 from J; bases not matched to a gene: 0. The CDR3 totals 14 residues. The CDR3 DNA reads as TGTGCCAGCAGTTTAACAGGGGGCTCCTACGAGCAGTACTTC. Protein sequence: CASSLTGGSYEQYF.

The chain employs TRBV7-9 and TRBJ2-1; 9 bases are shared with TRBD1. Losses at the gene ends were 5 bases for V and 4 bases for J; bases not matched to a gene: 6. The CDR3 covers 15 residues. CDR1 and CDR2 (germline): SEHNR, FQNEAQ (reference sequence). CDR3 sequence (DNA): TGTGCCAGCAGCGTCGGGACAGGGCAATACAATGAGCAGTTCTTC. The encoded protein is CASSVGTGQYNEQFF.

The chain links TRBV27 to TRBJ2-7; D is possibly TRBD1 (5 bases). This CDR3 region has 15 residues. Germline V gene lookup returns CDR1 MNHEY and CDR2 SMNVEV (reference sequence). Trimming removed 5 bases at V and 6 bases at J, with 20 bases between. CDR3 in DNA: TGTGCCAGCAGTGGCTCTTGGCAGGGAAACCCCGAGCAGTACTTC. It codes for CASSGSWQGNPEQYF.

This clone counts as medium-sized. The chain recombines TRBV6-1 with TRBJ2-5, with D possibly being TRBD1 (5 bases). Germline V CDR1 and CDR2: MNHNS, SASEGT. The CDR3 extends over 15 amino acids. V lost 1 base and J 1 base, leaving 10 bases between the germline ends. CDR3 nucleotide sequence: TGTGCCAGCAGTGAAGTGGCAGGGTCCCAAGAGACCCAGTACTTC. Protein product: CASSEVAGSQETQYF.

The CDR3 reads CASSYTTGINEKLFF. CDR3 DNA sequence: TGTGCCAGCAGCTACACGACAGGGATTAATGAAAAACTGTTTTTT. This chain links TRBV7-9 with TRBJ1-4, with 7 bases matching TRBD1. V trimming: 4 bases; J trimming: 4 bases; junction bases outside the gene matches: 6. Germline CDR1 and CDR2: SEHNR and FQNEAQ (reference sequence). This CDR3 region has 15 residues.

This chain joins TRBV13 and TRBJ1-6, with TRBD1 identical over 9 bases. V trimming: 10 bases; J trimming: 8 bases; junction bases outside the gene matches: 15. The germline CDR1 and CDR2 sequences are PRHDT and FYEKMQ (reference sequence). This CDR3 comprises 16 residues. The CDR3 DNA reads TGTGCCACCACCGGCCCGGGACAGGGATTCGATTCACCCCTCCACTTT. It specifies CATTGPGQGFDSPLHF.

In DNA, the CDR3 is TGTGCCAGCAGCGTTCAGGCAGGGATCCCCGGAGCTTTCTTT. It yields the protein CASSVQAGIPGAFF. The chain employs TRBV9 and TRBJ1-1, with TRBD1 as a possible D gene (5 bases). V dropped 2 bases and J dropped 10 bases, with 18 bases sitting between them. The germline V gene has CDR1 SGDLS and CDR2 YYNGEE. The length of the CDR3 is 14 residues.

This clone has just one count. V is TRBV12-5 and J is TRBJ2-3; 13 bases match TRBD2. Per germline, CDR1 LGHNT and CDR2 FRNRAP. V was clipped by 5 bases and J by 2 bases; unmatched bases: 4. The CDR3 loop spans 16 amino acids. In nucleotides, the CDR3 is TGTGCTAGTGGTCGCGGACTAGCGGGAGTCACAGATACGCAGTATTTT. Its translation is CASGRGLAGVTDTQYF.

The CDR3 spells CASSFSTDEAFF. The CDR3, as DNA: TGTGCCAGCAGCTTTTCGACAGATGAAGCTTTCTTT. The chain recombines TRBV7-9 with TRBJ1-1; perhaps TRBD1 as D (5 bases). V was trimmed by 3 bases and J by 7 bases, leaving 9 bases between them. The germline CDR1 and CDR2 sequences are SEHNR and FQNEAQ (reference sequence). The CDR3 covers 12 residues.